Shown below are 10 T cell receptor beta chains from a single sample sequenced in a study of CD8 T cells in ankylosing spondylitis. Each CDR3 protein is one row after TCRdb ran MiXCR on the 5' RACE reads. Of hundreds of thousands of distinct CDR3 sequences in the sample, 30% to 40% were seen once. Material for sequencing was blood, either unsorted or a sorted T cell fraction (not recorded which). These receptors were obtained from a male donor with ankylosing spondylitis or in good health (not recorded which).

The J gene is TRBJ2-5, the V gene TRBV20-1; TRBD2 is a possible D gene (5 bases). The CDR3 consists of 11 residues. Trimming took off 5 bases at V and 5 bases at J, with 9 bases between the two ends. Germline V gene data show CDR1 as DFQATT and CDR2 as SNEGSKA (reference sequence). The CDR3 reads CSADSAETQYF. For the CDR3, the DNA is TGCAGTGCTGATAGCGCGGAGACCCAGTACTTC.

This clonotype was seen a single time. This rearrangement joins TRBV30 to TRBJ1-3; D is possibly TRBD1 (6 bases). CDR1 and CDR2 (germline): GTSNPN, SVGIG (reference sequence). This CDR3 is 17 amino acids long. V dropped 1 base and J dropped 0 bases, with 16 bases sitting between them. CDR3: CAWSGGKDRSSGNTIYF. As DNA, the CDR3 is TGTGCCTGGAGTGGGGGCAAGGACAGAAGCTCTGGAAACACCATATATTTT.

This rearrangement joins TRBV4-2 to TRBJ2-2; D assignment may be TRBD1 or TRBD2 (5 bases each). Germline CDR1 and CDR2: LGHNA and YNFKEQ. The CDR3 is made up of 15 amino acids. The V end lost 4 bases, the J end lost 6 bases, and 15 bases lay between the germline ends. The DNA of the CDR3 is TGTGCCAGCAGCCCCGGGACCCAAGACTCCGGGGAGCTGTTTTTT. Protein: CASSPGTQDSGELFF.

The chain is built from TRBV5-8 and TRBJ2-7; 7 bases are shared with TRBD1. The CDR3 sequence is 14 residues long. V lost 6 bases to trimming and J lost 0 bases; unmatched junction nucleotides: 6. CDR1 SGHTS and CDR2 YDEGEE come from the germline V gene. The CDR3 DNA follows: TGTGCCAGCATGCTGACAGGGAACTCCTACGAGCAGTACTTC. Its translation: CASMLTGNSYEQYF.

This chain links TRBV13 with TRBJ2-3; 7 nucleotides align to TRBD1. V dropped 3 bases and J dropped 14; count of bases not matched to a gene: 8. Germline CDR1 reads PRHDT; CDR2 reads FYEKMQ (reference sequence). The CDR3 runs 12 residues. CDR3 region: CASSFRGGLGYF. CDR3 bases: TGTGCCAGCAGCTTTCGAGGGGGCCTTGGGTATTTT.

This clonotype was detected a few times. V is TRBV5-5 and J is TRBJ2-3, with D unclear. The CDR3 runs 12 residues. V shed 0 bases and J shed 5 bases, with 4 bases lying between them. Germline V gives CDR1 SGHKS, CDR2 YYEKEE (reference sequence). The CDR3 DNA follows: TGTGCCAGCAGCTTGGTTCTAGATACGCAGTATTTT. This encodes CASSLVLDTQYF.

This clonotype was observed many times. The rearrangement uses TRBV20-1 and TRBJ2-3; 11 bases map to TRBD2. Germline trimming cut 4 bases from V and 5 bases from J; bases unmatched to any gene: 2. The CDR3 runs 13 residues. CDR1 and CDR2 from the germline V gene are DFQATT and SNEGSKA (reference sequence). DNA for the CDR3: TGCAGTGCTAAAGGGACTAGCGGAGATACGCAGTATTTT. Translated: CSAKGTSGDTQYF.

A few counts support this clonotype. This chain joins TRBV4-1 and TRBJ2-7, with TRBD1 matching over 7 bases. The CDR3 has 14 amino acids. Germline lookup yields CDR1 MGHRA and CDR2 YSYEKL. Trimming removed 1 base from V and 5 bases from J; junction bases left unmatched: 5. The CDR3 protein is CASSQAQGIDEQYF. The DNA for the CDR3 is TGCGCCAGCAGCCAAGCACAGGGGATCGACGAGCAGTACTTC.

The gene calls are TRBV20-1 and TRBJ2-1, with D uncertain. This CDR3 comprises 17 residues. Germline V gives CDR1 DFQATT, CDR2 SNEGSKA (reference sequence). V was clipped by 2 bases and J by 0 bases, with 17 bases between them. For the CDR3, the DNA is TGCAGTGCTAGACCTACCGGCAGTTCCAGCTCCTACAATGAGCAGTTCTTC. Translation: CSARPTGSSSSYNEQFF.

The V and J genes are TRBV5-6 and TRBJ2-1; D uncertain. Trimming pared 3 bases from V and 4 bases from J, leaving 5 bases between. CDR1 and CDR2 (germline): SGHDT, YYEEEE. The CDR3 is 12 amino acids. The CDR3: CASSSTYNEQFF. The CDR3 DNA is TGTGCCAGCAGCTCCACATACAATGAGCAGTTCTTC. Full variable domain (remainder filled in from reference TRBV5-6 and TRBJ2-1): DAGVTQSPTHLIKTRGQQVTLRCSPKSGHDTVSWYQQALGQGPQFIFQYYEEEERQRGNFPDRFSGHQFPNYSSELNVNALLLGDSALYLCASSSTYNEQFFGPGTRLTVL.